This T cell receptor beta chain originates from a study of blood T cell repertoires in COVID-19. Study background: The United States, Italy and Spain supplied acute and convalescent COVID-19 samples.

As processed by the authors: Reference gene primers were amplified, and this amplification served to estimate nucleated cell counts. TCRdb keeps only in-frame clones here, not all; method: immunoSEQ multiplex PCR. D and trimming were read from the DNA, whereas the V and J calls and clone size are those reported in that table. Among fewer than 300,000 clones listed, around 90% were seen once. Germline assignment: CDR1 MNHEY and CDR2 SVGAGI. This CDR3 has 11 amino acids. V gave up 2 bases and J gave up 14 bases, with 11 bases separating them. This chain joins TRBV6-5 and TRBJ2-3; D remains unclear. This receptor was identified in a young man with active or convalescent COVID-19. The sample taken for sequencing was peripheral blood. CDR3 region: CASSYRQAWYF. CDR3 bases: TGTGCCAGCAGTTACCGGCAGGCTTGGTATTTT.